This T cell receptor (beta chain) was observed in a study of blood T cell repertoires in COVID-19. This table comes from immunoSEQ multiplex PCR, and its TCRdb copy is limited to in-frame clones, with some not included. The table shows approximately 75,000 clones, with around 88% occurring only once. Germline V gene lookup returns CDR1 SGHAT and CDR2 FQDESV (reference sequence). The CDR3 length is 14 residues. V lost 5 bases, J lost 5 bases, and 15 bases lay in between. The sequenced sample consisted of peripheral blood. The origin of this receptor is an elderly man with COVID-19, enrolled during active disease. The V and J genes are TRBV11-1 and TRBJ1-1; no definite D call. This CDR3 reads CASSPQAQWTEAFF. The CDR3 region has the DNA TGTGCCAGCAGCCCCCAGGCCCAGTGGACTGAAGCTTTCTTT.